This record concerns one TCR beta chain sequence. What it binds is not known. These data come from a study of T cell repertoires in cytomegalovirus infection. Study-level information: HLA-B-restricted CMV epitopes that are well studied, plus recently identified HLA-C-restricted ones, were used by the study. Indications came from public TCR beta signatures; they pointed to CMV infection and to a matching HLA type.

Overall study results and limits: Using cumulative public TCR beta family frequency, the authors identified those who carried CMV together with the relevant HLA. Ex vivo, HLA-C-restricted CMV-specific TCR beta clonotypes prevailed over the rest of the response.

TCRdb redid the calling of the reads with MiXCR, one entry per CDR3 protein. The table records around 900,000 distinct CDR3 sequences, around 29% of them present only once. The V end lost 3 bases, the J end lost 7 bases, and 14 bases lay between the germline ends. The CDR3 totals 14 residues. The germline CDR1 and CDR2 sequences are SGHNT and YYREEE (reference sequence). This rearrangement joins TRBV5-4 to TRBJ2-1; D is possibly TRBD1 (5 bases). The sequence derives from a human donor in good health (CMV status not recorded). Some clones in this sample may be carry-over from other donors' samples. The input for sequencing was cultured CD8+ T cells from PBMCs, taken from culture after CMV antigen stimulation. CDR3 loop: CASSYGREINEQFF. DNA for the CDR3: TGTGCCAGCAGCTACGGCAGGGAAATTAATGAGCAGTTCTTC.